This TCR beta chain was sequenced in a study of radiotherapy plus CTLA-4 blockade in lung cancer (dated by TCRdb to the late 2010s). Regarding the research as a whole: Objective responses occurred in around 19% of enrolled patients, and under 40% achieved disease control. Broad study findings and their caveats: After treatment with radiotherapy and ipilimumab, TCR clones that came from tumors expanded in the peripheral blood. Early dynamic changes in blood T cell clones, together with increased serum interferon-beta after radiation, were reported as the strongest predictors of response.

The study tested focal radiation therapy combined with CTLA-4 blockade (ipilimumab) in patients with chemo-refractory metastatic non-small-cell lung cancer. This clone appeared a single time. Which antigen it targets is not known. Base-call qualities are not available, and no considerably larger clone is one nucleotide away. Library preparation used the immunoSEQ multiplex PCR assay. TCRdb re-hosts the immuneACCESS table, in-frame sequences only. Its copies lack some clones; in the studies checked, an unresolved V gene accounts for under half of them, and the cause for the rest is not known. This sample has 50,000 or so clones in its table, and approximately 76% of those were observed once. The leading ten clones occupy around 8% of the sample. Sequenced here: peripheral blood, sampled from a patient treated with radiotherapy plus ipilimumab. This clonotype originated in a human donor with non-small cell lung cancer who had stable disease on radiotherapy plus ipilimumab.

For the CDR3, the sequence is CASSPGGAATYNEQFF. The nucleotide sequence is TGTGCCAGCAGCCCGGGGGGGGCGGCCACCTACAATGAGCAGTTCTTC. The V gene is TRBV6-6 and the J gene is TRBJ2-1, with 8 bases matching TRBD2. CDR1 is given as MNHNY and CDR2 as SVGAGI, both from the germline V gene (reference sequence). The CDR3, cysteine through phenylalanine, is 16 amino acids long. The kept DNA is CDR3 alone, 48 bases in frame from the first base. Germline trimming amounts to 6 bases on V and 2 bases on J, with 9 as the count of junction bases outside the gene matches.